This T cell receptor beta chain derives from a study of technical replicates of blood from a few donors. This CDR3 is 12 amino acids long. CDR1 and CDR2 (germline): GTSNPN, SVGIG (reference sequence). Libraries were prepared by immunoSEQ multiplex PCR; TCRdb keeps only in-frame clonotypes and omits some of them. The data show tens of thousands of clones, with around 96% seen just once and about 0.2% held by the top ten. Material for sequencing was T cells isolated from PBMCs. The genes are TRBV30 and TRBJ1-1, with D tentatively TRBD1 (5 bases). The receptor comes from a human donor in good health. The CDR3 nucleotides are TGTGCTACGGACATAATGAACACTGAAGCTTTCTTT. This gives the protein CATDIMNTEAFF. The full variable domain, in which reference TRBV30 and TRBJ1-1 provide the parts outside the CDR3, is SQTIHQWPATLVQPVGSPLSLECTVEGTSNPNLYWYRQAAGRGLQLLFYSVGIGQISSEVPQNLSASRPQDRQFILSSKKLLLSDSGFYLCATDIMNTEAFFGQGTRLTVV.